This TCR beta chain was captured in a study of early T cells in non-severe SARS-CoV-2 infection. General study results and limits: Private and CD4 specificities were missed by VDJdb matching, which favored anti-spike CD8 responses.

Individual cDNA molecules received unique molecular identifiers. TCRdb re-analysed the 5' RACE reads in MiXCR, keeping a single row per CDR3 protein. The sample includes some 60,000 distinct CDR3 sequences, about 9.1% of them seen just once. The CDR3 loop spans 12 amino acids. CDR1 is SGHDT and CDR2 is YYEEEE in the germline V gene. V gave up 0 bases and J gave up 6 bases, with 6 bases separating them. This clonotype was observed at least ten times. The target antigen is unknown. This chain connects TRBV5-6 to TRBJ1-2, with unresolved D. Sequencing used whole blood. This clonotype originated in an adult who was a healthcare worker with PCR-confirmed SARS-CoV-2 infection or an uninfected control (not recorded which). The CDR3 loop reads CASSLARDGYTF. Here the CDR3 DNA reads TGTGCCAGCAGCTTGGCTCGTGATGGCTACACCTTC.